The clone carrying this TCR beta chain was observed a handful of times. The protocol was immunoSEQ multiplex PCR, while the TCRdb copy is restricted to in-frame clones and leaves out a portion. Of 120,000 to 150,000 clones listed, over 80% are singletons. Germline loops: CDR1 SNHLY, CDR2 FYNNEI. V was clipped by 6 bases and J by 5 bases, with 14 bases between them. The CDR3 contains 14 residues. This sample stems from a study of blood T cell repertoires in COVID-19. Study context: In each case, the material was cDNA or gDNA derived from T cells, B-cell-depleted T cells, or PBMCs.

Study members were between about 18 and 100 years old and lived in over 20 US regions. The TCR comes from a woman aged 40 to 55 who had recovered from COVID-19. This chain joins TRBV2 and TRBJ1-5, with D possibly matching TRBD1 (5 bases). The sequenced material came from PBMCs or T cells enriched from blood (not recorded which). CDR3 residues: CASSPRGTHQPQHF. CDR3 DNA: TGTGCCAGCAGCCCGCGCGGGACCCATCAGCCCCAGCATTTT.